This is a list of T cell receptor beta chains from one sample in a study of blood T cells in healthy people across ages. MiXCR was run by TCRdb on the 5' RACE reads, yielding one entry per CDR3 protein. Of about 1.1 million distinct CDR3 sequences listed, 30% to 40% are singletons. Sequencing was carried out using blood. Receptors were obtained from a man younger than 30 in good health. Each CDR3 is given with its conserved first and last residue. Fields, in order: D gene, V gene, CDR3 protein. The D gene is left open where the match is weak.

>.|TRBV7-8
CASSFGLTGANVLTF
>TRBD1|TRBV14
CASSQASGRTGLSYEQYF
>.|TRBV12-3/TRBV12-4
CASSLIRGSEQYF
>.|TRBV20-1
CSALGQSSGYGYTF
>.|TRBV27
CASSLSRGNEQYF
>.|TRBV12-3/TRBV12-4
CASSLSDSGANVPTF
>.|TRBV12-3/TRBV12-4
CASSLHKSGYTF
>TRBD1|TRBV12-3/TRBV12-4
CASSLAGTDTEAFF
>.|TRBV7-2
CASSLDSTRDTGELFF
>.|TRBV5-1
CASSATKGGLGYTF
>TRBD1|TRBV4-2
CASSQTGAPEGSFF
>.|TRBV4-1
CASSQEGSPWSDTEAFF
>.|TRBV6-5
CASSYRDGREQFF
>TRBD1|TRBV29-1
CSVKGQGLEKLFF
>.|TRBV6-2/TRBV6-3
CASSHMAPNRDNEQFF
>TRBD1|TRBV18
CASSPQGQEFLTDTQYF
>.|TRBV20-1
CSARAASGANVLTF
>TRBD2|TRBV7-4
CASSSGLAGGPTDTQYF
>.|TRBV27
CASSSPGFGDFF
>.|TRBV7-8
CASSLVLWGREGEKLFF